The 28 T cell receptor beta chains below come from one sample, sequenced in a study. TCRdb analysed the 5' RACE reads with MiXCR anew, one entry per CDR3 protein. The table records 55,000 to 80,000 distinct CDR3 sequences, about 22% of them present only once. The sequenced material came from memory CD4+ T cells sorted from a lymph node. Subset denoted: memory CD4+ T cells, CD4+CD45RO+CD25-. These receptors all come from a female donor with breast cancer.

This clonotype was detected many times. The genes are TRBV6-2 or TRBV6-3 and TRBJ2-7, with 7 bases aligning to TRBD1. Unmatched junction bases numbered 3, after V lost 6 bases and J lost 1 base. The CDR3 contains 13 residues. Germline V gene data show CDR1 as MNHEY and CDR2 as SVGEGT. The CDR3 sequence: CASSPDRSYEQYF. CDR3 bases: TGTGCCAGCAGCCCGGACAGGTCCTACGAGCAGTACTTC.

This clonotype showed up many times. The chain is built from TRBV6-5 and TRBJ1-4; D possibly corresponds to TRBD1 (5 bases). The CDR3 runs 15 residues. Between the trimmed V and J ends, which lost 6 bases and 8 bases, there was a span of 19 bases. Germline V CDR1 and CDR2: MNHEY, SVGAGI. The CDR3 protein is CASSLGGGWGEKLFF. The CDR3 region has the DNA TGTGCCAGCAGCCTGGGTGGGGGATGGGGAGAAAAACTGTTTTTT.

In this sample, this clonotype turned up a few times. The gene calls are TRBV7-2 and TRBJ2-3; no clear D. The CDR3 totals 15 residues. Trimming took 5 bases from V and 5 from J, leaving 17 bases between them. Germline assignment: CDR1 SGHTA and CDR2 FQGNSA. Here the CDR3 reads CASSLYTAGGDTQYF. The CDR3 bases are TGTGCCAGCAGCCTCTACACCGCAGGTGGAGATACGCAGTATTTT.

The chain uses TRBV28 and TRBJ2-1; TRBD2 matches at 10 bases. From germline, CDR1 is MDHEN and CDR2 SYDVKM. Trimming at V came to 5 bases and at J to 6 bases, leaving 10 bases not matched to a gene. This CDR3 comprises 16 residues. CDR3 DNA: TGTGCCAGCAGTCCCCGTGGGCTAGCGGGAGCCAATGAGCAGTTCTTC. This translates into CASSPRGLAGANEQFF.

There are many counts of this clonotype. The chain carries TRBV7-2 and TRBJ2-3; no firm D call. Germline CDR1 and CDR2: SGHTA and FQGNSA. Trimming pared 10 bases from V and 0 bases from J, leaving 5 bases between. The length of the CDR3 is 11 residues. As DNA, the CDR3 is TGTGCCACGTCCAGCACAGATACGCAGTATTTT. It translates to CATSSTDTQYF. The full variable domain, completed using reference TRBV7-2 and TRBJ2-3, is GAGVSQSPSNKVTEKGKDVELRCDPISGHTALYWYRQSLGQGLEFLIYFQGNSAPDKSGLPSDRFSAERTGGSVSTLTIQRTQQEDSAVYLCATSSTDTQYFGPGTRLTVL.

This clonotype was seen at least ten times. This sequence joins TRBV29-1 and TRBJ1-1; no reliable D call. This CDR3 has 14 amino acids. Trimming shortened V by 1 base and J by 4 bases, and 13 bases separated the two germline ends. CDR1 is SQVTM, CDR2 ANQGSEA, per germline. DNA of the CDR3: TGCAGCGTTGAAGTGTTGGCCACAGCCACTGAAGCTTTCTTT. Its translation is CSVEVLATATEAFF.

This clonotype occurred a few times. CDR3 loop: CSARDASGGREQYF. The CDR3 coding sequence is TGCAGTGCTAGAGACGCTAGCGGGGGGCGCGAGCAGTACTTC. The gene calls are TRBV20-1 and TRBJ2-7; TRBD2 aligns across 11 bases. Germline CDR1 is DFQATT and CDR2 is SNEGSKA (reference sequence). V trimming: 0 bases; J trimming: 6 bases; junction bases outside the gene matches: 4. The CDR3 has 14 residues.

The chain recombines TRBV12-3 or TRBV12-4 with TRBJ1-1; unclear D gene. V lost 3 bases to trimming and J lost 1 base, with 6 bases between them. The length of the CDR3 is 13 residues. In DNA, the CDR3 is TGTGCCAGCAGTTTTTTGAGGAACACTGAAGCTTTCTTT. Translation: CASSFLRNTEAFF.

This clonotype was recorded at least ten times. The chain couples TRBV20-1 to TRBJ2-3; D ambiguous. CDR1 is DFQATT, CDR2 SNEGSKA, per germline (reference sequence). The length of the CDR3 is 16 residues. The ends were cut back, 4 bases at V and 0 bases at J, with 17 bases in the middle. The CDR3 spells CSAISQSVGSTDTQYF. The CDR3 nucleotides are TGCAGTGCTATCTCGCAGTCTGTGGGAAGCACAGATACGCAGTATTTT.

This clonotype was counted a few times. This chain uses TRBV4-1 with TRBJ2-2; D is unclear. CDR1 and CDR2 from the germline V gene are MGHRA and YSYEKL. The V end was cut by 1 base, the J end by 0 bases, with 3 bases between. The CDR3 spans 14 residues. This CDR3 is CASSQGSNTGELFF. Written as DNA, the CDR3 is TGCGCCAGCAGCCAAGGGTCGAACACCGGGGAGCTGTTTTTT.

There are a few counts of this clonotype. The chain is built from TRBV28 and TRBJ2-7, with unresolved D. V was clipped by 7 bases and J by 1 base, with 11 bases between them. The V gene's germline CDR1 is MDHEN and CDR2 SYDVKM. The CDR3 runs 13 residues. CDR3 in amino acids: CASIGDGSYEQYF. CDR3 sequence (DNA): TGTGCCAGCATAGGAGACGGGTCCTACGAGCAGTACTTC.

The chain has TRBV12-3 or TRBV12-4 and TRBJ2-2; 11 bases agree with TRBD2. J gave up 3 bases and V 3 bases, and 3 bases lay outside the gene matches. The CDR3 is 16 amino acids. DNA of the CDR3: TGTGCCAGCAGTTTCGGGACTAGCGGATACACCGGGGAGCTGTTTTTT. Translated, it gives CASSFGTSGYTGELFF.

This clonotype was picked up many times. The chain is built from TRBV15 and TRBJ2-3; 10 bases line up with TRBD2. CDR1 LNHNV and CDR2 YYDKDF come from the germline V gene (reference sequence). This CDR3 has 16 amino acids. V lost 0 bases and J lost 2; bases outside the gene matches: 2. The CDR3, as DNA: TGTGCCACCAGCAGAGATCTAGCGGGGGTCACAGATACGCAGTATTTT. It encodes CATSRDLAGVTDTQYF. The whole variable domain, filled in from reference TRBV15 and TRBJ2-3, reads DAMVIQNPRYQVTQFGKPVTLSCSQTLNHNVMYWYQQKSSQAPKLLFHYYDKDFNNEADTPDNFQSRRPNTSFCFLDIRSPGLGDTAMYLCATSRDLAGVTDTQYFGPGTRLTVL.

The rearrangement links TRBV9 to TRBJ2-7; possible D gene TRBD1, 5 bases. Looked up from germline, CDR1 is SGDLS and CDR2 is YYNGEE. V was clipped by 3 bases and J by 1 base, with 14 bases between them. This CDR3 is 15 amino acids long. The CDR3 is CASSEGQGWSYEQYF. The CDR3 region has the DNA TGTGCCAGCAGCGAGGGTCAGGGTTGGTCCTACGAGCAGTACTTC.

This clonotype showed up many times. CDR3 amino acids: CASSLSPGRDTQYF. The CDR3 DNA reads as TGCGCCAGCAGCTTGTCTCCGGGGAGGGATACGCAGTATTTT. The chain employs TRBV5-1 and TRBJ2-3; maybe TRBD2 (6 bases). Germline V gene data show CDR1 as SGHRS and CDR2 as YFSETQ. V shed 1 base and J shed 6 bases, with 12 bases lying between them. The CDR3 is 14 residues long.

The chain is built from TRBV5-1 and TRBJ2-2, with TRBD2 matching over 7 bases. J was trimmed by 4 bases and V by 0 bases; bases with no gene match: 15. The germline V gene has CDR1 SGHRS and CDR2 YFSETQ. The CDR3 runs 19 residues. The CDR3 DNA is TGCGCCAGCAGCTTGGGTCCGAGCGGCCCGGGGGGTTCCACCGGGGAGCTGTTTTTT. Encoded protein: CASSLGPSGPGGSTGELFF.

This clonotype was detected only a few times. The CDR3 coding sequence is TGTGCCAGCAGTCCCCAACCATCCGCGTGGAGCACTGAAGCTTTCTTT. Translation gives CASSPQPSAWSTEAFF. The chain joins TRBV27 to TRBJ1-1; no clear D. The CDR3 extends over 16 amino acids. Germline CDR1 and CDR2: MNHEY and SMNVEV (reference sequence). V was pared by 5 bases and J by 4 bases, with 20 bases between.

V gene TRBV5-1 combines with J gene TRBJ2-2; D unresolved. The CDR3 has 15 residues. Trimming took off 2 bases at V and 0 bases at J, with 8 bases between the two ends. The germline V gene has CDR1 SGHRS and CDR2 YFSETQ. CDR3 sequence (DNA): TGCGCCAGCAGCTTAGACGGCCCGAACACCGGGGAGCTGTTTTTT. Amino acid sequence: CASSLDGPNTGELFF. Full variable domain (rest looked up from reference TRBV5-1 and TRBJ2-2): KAGVTQTPRYLIKTRGQQVTLSCSPISGHRSVSWYQQTPGQGLQFLFEYFSETQRNKGNFPGRFSGRQFSNSRSEMNVSTLELGDSALYLCASSLDGPNTGELFFGEGSRLTVL.

The rearrangement links TRBV5-1 to TRBJ2-1, with a tentative D call TRBD2 (6 bases). V gave up 2 bases and J gave up 2 bases, with 8 bases separating them. The CDR3 loop spans 14 amino acids. The germline V gene encodes CDR1 SGHRS and CDR2 YFSETQ. The CDR3 spells CASSLSGPYNEQFF. The CDR3 DNA is TGCGCCAGCAGCTTAAGCGGGCCCTACAATGAGCAGTTCTTC. Supplemented by reference TRBV5-1 and TRBJ2-1, the full variable domain reads KAGVTQTPRYLIKTRGQQVTLSCSPISGHRSVSWYQQTPGQGLQFLFEYFSETQRNKGNFPGRFSGRQFSNSRSEMNVSTLELGDSALYLCASSLSGPYNEQFFGPGTRLTVL.

Comments on this clonotype: The junction and the germline gene differ at one end; a read error may be behind it. CDR3: CASSYSITVNAIYF. The CDR3 DNA reads TGTGCCAGCAGTTACTCGATCACCGTAAACGCCATATATTTT. The J gene is TRBJ1-3, the V gene TRBV6-5; no clear D gene. CDR1 and CDR2 (germline): MNHEY, SVGAGI. CDR3 length: 14 amino acids.

This chain links TRBV7-9 with TRBJ2-1, with 9 bases aligning to TRBD2. V trimming: 4 bases; J trimming: 11 bases; junction bases outside the gene matches: 12. Germline V CDR1 and CDR2: SEHNR, FQNEAQ (reference sequence). CDR3 length equals 15 residues. The CDR3, as DNA: TGTGCCAGCAGCTGGTCTAGCGGGAAGGAGGAAAAGCAGTTCTTC. This encodes CASSWSSGKEEKQFF. Filled out from reference TRBV7-9 and TRBJ2-1, the complete variable domain reads DTGVSQNPRHKITKRGQNVTFRCDPISEHNRLYWYRQTLGQGPEFLTYFQNEAQLEKSRLLSDRFSAERPKGSFSTLEIQRTEQGDSAMYLCASSWSSGKEEKQFFGPGTRLTVL.

This clonotype was detected only a few times. The chain joins TRBV7-2 to TRBJ1-2; D unresolved. CDR3 length equals 13 residues. The V gene lost 1 base and the J gene lost 5 bases, with 8 bases spanning the gap. Germline lookup yields CDR1 SGHTA and CDR2 FQGNSA. As DNA, the CDR3 is TGTGCCAGCAGCTTAGGGGCAACATATGGCTACACCTTC. This sequence encodes CASSLGATYGYTF.

The chain has TRBV5-1 and TRBJ2-5, with 10 positions matching TRBD2. In germline, CDR1 is SGHRS, CDR2 YFSETQ. V lost 4 bases, J lost 2 bases, and 5 bases stayed unmatched. The CDR3 is 15 amino acids. CDR3: CASSLGTSEQETQYF. In nucleotides, the CDR3 is TGCGCCAGCAGCCTCGGGACTAGCGAACAAGAGACCCAGTACTTC.

This clonotype was observed once. J is TRBJ1-5 and V is TRBV7-2; no clear D gene. The germline V and J ends were trimmed by 2 bases and 0 bases, with 11 bases remaining between them. The CDR3 runs 16 residues. The germline V gene has CDR1 SGHTA and CDR2 FQGNSA. In DNA form, the CDR3 reads TGTGCCAGCAGCTTAAACGCAGCTCATAGCAATCAGCCCCAGCATTTT. Its translation: CASSLNAAHSNQPQHF.

The rearrangement uses TRBV4-1 and TRBJ2-4, with 11 bases fitting TRBD1. CDR1 is MGHRA, CDR2 YSYEKL, per germline. The junction had 5 bases not matched to a gene; V was cut back by 1 base and J by 0 bases. The CDR3 length is 18 residues. The DNA for the CDR3 is TGCGCCAGCAGCCAAGGCGGACAGGGGGCTCTAGCCAAAAACATTCAGTACTTC. It yields the protein CASSQGGQGALAKNIQYF.

This clonotype was observed a few times. The chain recombines TRBV19 with TRBJ2-7; TRBD2 matches 11 bases. CDR3 length: 14 residues. The germline V gene encodes CDR1 LNHDA and CDR2 SQIVND (reference sequence). The junction had 1 base not matched to a gene; V was cut back by 6 bases and J by 0 bases. The CDR3, as DNA: TGTGCCAGTAGCACTAGCGGGAGCTCCTACGAGCAGTACTTC. As protein: CASSTSGSSYEQYF.

This clonotype was detected a few times. This chain joins TRBV5-1 and TRBJ2-7; D tentatively reads TRBD1 or TRBD2 (5 bases each). V lost 4 bases, J lost 5 bases, and 19 bases lay in between. Germline assignment: CDR1 SGHRS and CDR2 YFSETQ. The CDR3 is 15 residues long. CDR3 residues: CASSESRHGGDEQYF. As DNA, the CDR3 is TGCGCCAGCAGCGAAAGCCGACATGGGGGTGACGAGCAGTACTTC.

The chain is built from TRBV6-2 or TRBV6-3 and TRBJ1-1; 8 bases are shared with TRBD1. The V and J ends lost 2 bases and 11 bases, in that order; junction bases with no gene match: 7. CDR1 is MNHEY and CDR2 is SVGEGT in the germline V gene. CDR3 length: 13 residues. The CDR3 protein is CASSYPDRVRAFF. For the CDR3, the DNA is TGTGCCAGCAGTTACCCGGACAGGGTACGTGCTTTCTTT.